This is a list of T cell receptor beta chains from one sample in a study of spatial heterogeneity in lung cancer. From the 5' RACE reads, TCRdb called clonotypes with MiXCR, one entry per CDR3 protein. This sample has 20,000 to 25,000 distinct CDR3 sequences, with about 4.4% found just once. The material sequenced was lung tumor tissue, taken at surgery. All receptors derive from a male donor with early-stage non-small cell lung cancer. Both conserved end residues are part of each CDR3. A D gene is named only where the DNA matches it firmly. A row's size may be missing; if present it is once, few, many or a size class.

clone_size | cdr3_length | j_call | v_call | d_call | cdr3_aa | cdr3_nt
many | 19 | TRBJ1-6 | TRBV4-3 | . | CASSQSGALSAGSTSPLHF | TGCGCCAGCAGCCAATCGGGGGCCTTGAGTGCGGGTAGCACTTCACCCCTCCACTTT
. | 13 | TRBJ1-2 | TRBV6-5 | . | CASSLTGAYGYTF | TGTGCCAGCAGTTTGACAGGAGCCTATGGCTACACCTTC
many | 14 | TRBJ2-3 | TRBV6-6 | TRBD2 | CASSDSGTTDTQYF | TGTGCCAGCAGCGATAGCGGGACGACAGATACGCAGTATTTT
many | 16 | TRBJ2-5 | TRBV7-9 | . | CASSLLLAFKGETQYF | TGTGCCAGCAGCTTACTCCTAGCGTTTAAGGGAGAGACCCAGTACTTC
many | 12 | TRBJ2-1 | TRBV3-1 | . | CASSRTANEQFF | TGTGCCAGCAGCCGGACTGCCAATGAGCAGTTCTTC
many | 15 | TRBJ2-2 | TRBV9 | TRBD2 | CASSAPGLASGELFF | TGTGCCAGCAGCGCCCCGGGACTAGCATCCGGGGAGCTGTTTTTT
many | 15 | TRBJ2-7 | TRBV27 | TRBD1 | CASSPAGTDYYEQYF | TGTGCCAGCAGTCCCGCTGGGACAGACTACTACGAGCAGTACTTC
. | 11 | TRBJ2-7 | TRBV28 | . | CASLRGAEQYF | TGTGCCAGCCTAAGGGGGGCCGAGCAGTACTTC
many | 14 | TRBJ1-6 | TRBV5-6 | . | CASSLGRYNSPLHF | TGTGCCAGCAGCCTGGGACGGTATAATTCACCCCTCCACTTT
many | 14 | TRBJ2-1 | TRBV6-2/TRBV6-3 | TRBD1 | CASNDRGSYNEQFF | TGTGCCAGCAACGACAGGGGGAGCTACAATGAGCAGTTCTTC
many | 15 | TRBJ2-2 | TRBV2 | TRBD1 | CASRRQGARTGELFF | TGTGCCAGCAGGCGACAGGGGGCGCGGACCGGGGAGCTGTTTTTT
. | 15 | TRBJ2-2 | TRBV20-1 | . | CSARKGGSNTGELFF | TGCAGTGCTAGAAAGGGGGGTTCTAACACCGGGGAGCTGTTTTTT
many | 16 | TRBJ1-6 | TRBV2 | TRBD1 | CASSRFTGTGSTPLHF | TGTGCCAGCAGTAGATTCACCGGGACAGGGTCAACACCCCTCCACTTT
many | 17 | TRBJ1-3 | TRBV9 | . | CASSAGGSPLSGNTIYF | TGTGCCAGCAGCGCCGGCGGTTCCCCGCTCTCTGGAAACACCATATATTTT
many | 15 | TRBJ1-5 | TRBV28 | . | CASSYRSNSNQPQHF | TGTGCCAGCAGTTATCGATCGAATAGCAATCAGCCCCAGCATTTT
many | 12 | TRBJ2-7 | TRBV18 | . | CASSAWAYEQYF | TGTGCCAGCTCAGCCTGGGCCTACGAGCAGTACTTC
many | 15 | TRBJ2-7 | TRBV4-2 | . | CASSQASGAAYEQYF | TGTGCCAGCAGCCAAGCCTCGGGCGCGGCCTACGAGCAGTACTTC
many | 20 | TRBJ2-5 | TRBV6-6 | TRBD2 | CASSYSKAGTSGGLLETQYF | TGTGCCAGCAGTTACTCGAAGGCGGGGACTAGCGGGGGACTTTTGGAGACCCAGTACTTC
many | 15 | TRBJ2-3 | TRBV20-1 | TRBD1 | CSAAEGGVNGDTQYF | TGCAGTGCTGCGGAAGGGGGCGTAAATGGAGATACGCAGTATTTT
many | 14 | TRBJ2-7 | TRBV6-5 | . | CASSYFTGPHEQYF | TGTGCCAGCAGTTACTTCACAGGGCCCCACGAGCAGTACTTC
many | 16 | TRBJ2-5 | TRBV7-2 | . | CASSLAFQGYQETQYF | TGTGCCAGCAGCTTAGCCTTCCAGGGGTACCAAGAGACCCAGTACTTC
many | 15 | TRBJ2-1 | TRBV5-1 | . | CASSGRDNSYNEQFF | TGCGCCAGCAGCGGAAGGGACAACTCCTACAATGAGCAGTTCTTC
medium-sized | 16 | TRBJ2-5 | TRBV6-2/TRBV6-3 | . | CASSTLGGPSQETQYF | TGTGCCAGCAGTACCTTGGGGGGCCCCTCCCAAGAGACCCAGTACTTC
many | 14 | TRBJ2-2 | TRBV6-2/TRBV6-3 | . | CASLRGASNGELFF | TGTGCCAGTTTACGCGGCGCTAGCAACGGGGAGCTGTTTTTT
few | 13 | TRBJ2-7 | TRBV9 | . | CASSDGSSYEQYF | TGTGCCAGCAGCGATGGGTCCTCCTACGAGCAGTACTTC
many | 15 | TRBJ2-5 | TRBV11-2 | TRBD1 | CASNNNIGGAETQYF | TGTGCCAGCAACAATAACATAGGGGGCGCGGAGACCCAGTACTTC
many | 13 | TRBJ1-2 | TRBV12-3/TRBV12-4 | TRBD1 | CASSHRGVAGYTF | TGTGCCAGCAGCCACAGGGGAGTGGCTGGCTACACCTTC